The 7 T cell receptor beta chains listed next were all sequenced from one sample in a study of blood T cell repertoires in COVID-19. Measured with immunoSEQ multiplex PCR; TCRdb has only the in-frame clones, and not every one. The sample holds about 210,000 clones; over 75% are singletons and the top ten take about 9.3%. Material: PBMCs or T cells enriched from blood (not recorded which). The source is a middle-aged man who had recovered from COVID-19.

The V and J genes are TRBV24-1 and TRBJ2-5; 7 bases agree with TRBD2. CDR1 and CDR2 (germline): KGHDR, SFDVKD. This CDR3 spans 14 amino acids. V gave up 1 base and J gave up 4 bases; unmatched junction bases: 2. The CDR3 spells CATSDFSGPETQYF. The CDR3 nucleotides read TGTGCCACCAGTGATTTTAGCGGGCCAGAGACCCAGTACTTC.

V gene TRBV5-1 combines with J gene TRBJ2-2; 10 bases agree with TRBD1. Germline V gene lookup returns CDR1 SGHRS and CDR2 YFSETQ. Trimming removed 2 bases from V and 3 bases from J; junction bases left unmatched: 13. The CDR3 length is 19 residues. This chain's CDR3 is CASSLGLYAGTGDTGELFF. DNA of the CDR3: TGCGCCAGCAGCTTAGGTCTTTACGCCGGGACAGGGGACACCGGGGAGCTGTTTTTT. The complete variable domain, with remaining parts taken from reference TRBV5-1 and TRBJ2-2, reads KAGVTQTPRYLIKTRGQQVTLSCSPISGHRSVSWYQQTPGQGLQFLFEYFSETQRNKGNFPGRFSGRQFSNSRSEMNVSTLELGDSALYLCASSLGLYAGTGDTGELFFGEGSRLTVL.

This chain joins TRBV7-6 and TRBJ2-1; a weak D match, TRBD2 (7 bases). The V and J ends lost 2 bases and 5 bases respectively, with 13 bases between them. This CDR3 contains 15 residues. Germline-derived CDR1 and CDR2 are SGHVS and FNYEAQ. The CDR3 bases are TGTGCCAGCAGCTTACCGGCGGGGGCAGACAATGAGCAGTTCTTC. Translated: CASSLPAGADNEQFF.

The genes are TRBV24-1 and TRBJ1-3, with D unresolved. CDR1 is KGHDR and CDR2 is SFDVKD in the germline V gene. V was pared by 2 bases and J by 0 bases, with 7 bases between. The CDR3 consists of 15 residues. Here the CDR3 reads CATSDSLGSGNTIYF. As DNA, the CDR3 is TGTGCCACCAGTGATTCTCTCGGCTCTGGAAACACCATATATTTT.

This chain links TRBV7-2 with TRBJ2-2, with D unclear. V was trimmed by 5 bases and J by 2 bases, leaving 9 bases between them. The CDR3 length is 14 residues. The germline V gene encodes CDR1 SGHTA and CDR2 FQGNSA. CDR3 sequence: CASSTLPNTGELFF. The CDR3 nucleotides are TGTGCCAGCAGCACTCTACCTAACACCGGGGAGCTGTTTTTT.

The chain has TRBV27 and TRBJ1-5, with 9 bases matching TRBD1. Germline CDR1 reads MNHEY; CDR2 reads SMNVEV (reference sequence). The J segment lost 1 base and the V segment lost 5 bases, leaving 12 bases of the junction unmatched. This CDR3 has 18 residues. CDR3 sequence: CASSPDVRDRDSNQPQHF. As DNA, the CDR3 is TGTGCCAGCAGTCCCGACGTCCGGGACAGGGACAGCAATCAGCCCCAGCATTTT.

The V and J genes are TRBV30 and TRBJ2-3, with D possibly matching TRBD2 (6 bases). Germline CDR1 and CDR2: GTSNPN and SVGIG (reference sequence). Trimming removed 2 bases from V and 1 base from J, with 25 bases in between. This CDR3 is built from 19 residues. DNA for the CDR3: TGTGCCTGGAGTACCCTAGAGTACCGGAGGGCGGCCGGCACAGATACGCAGTATTTT. Its protein product is CAWSTLEYRRAAGTDTQYF.